Listed here is a single T cell receptor beta chain. As yet, its antigen is unknown. V lost 0 bases to trimming and J lost 2 bases; unmatched junction nucleotides: 4. This CDR3 is built from 15 residues. The germline gives CDR1 GTSNPN, CDR2 SVGIG (reference sequence). This record comes from a study of beta chain features in type 1 diabetes. Study overall: Patients and healthy donors were similar in age, gender and cell yields.

Investigators reverse transcribed all isolated RNA, so they sequenced expressed TCRB transcripts. Libraries were prepared by immunoSEQ multiplex PCR; TCRdb keeps only in-frame clonotypes and omits some of them. The data contain about 42,000 clones, approximately 53% of them singletons. General observations from the study: With patients and controls alike, PCR might favor shorter templates to an equal degree. The naive, central memory and Treg TCRB repertoires looked more alike in patients than they did in healthy donors.

J is TRBJ2-1 and V is TRBV30, with TRBD2 matching 7 bases. The sample was stem cell memory CD4+ T cells from blood. This sequence originates from a woman in her 30s in good health. CDR3 in amino acids: CAWSVRGSTYNEQFF. CDR3 nucleotides: TGTGCCTGGAGTGTACGCGGGAGTACCTACAATGAGCAGTTCTTC.